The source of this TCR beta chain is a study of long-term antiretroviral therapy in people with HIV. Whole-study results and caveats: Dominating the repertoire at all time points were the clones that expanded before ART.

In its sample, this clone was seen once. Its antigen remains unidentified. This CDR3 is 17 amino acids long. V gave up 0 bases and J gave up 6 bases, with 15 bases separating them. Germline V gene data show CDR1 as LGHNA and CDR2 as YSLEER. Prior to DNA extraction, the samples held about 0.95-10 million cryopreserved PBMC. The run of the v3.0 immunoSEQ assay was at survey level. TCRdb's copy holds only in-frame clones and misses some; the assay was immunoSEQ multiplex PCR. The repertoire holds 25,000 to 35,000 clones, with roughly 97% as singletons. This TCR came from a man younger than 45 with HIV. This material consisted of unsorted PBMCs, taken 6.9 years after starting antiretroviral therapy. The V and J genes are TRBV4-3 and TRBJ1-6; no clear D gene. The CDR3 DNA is TGCGCCAGCAGCCAAGATCGGTGGGTGGCGGGTAATTCACCCCTCCACTTT. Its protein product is CASSQDRWVAGNSPLHF.